This T cell receptor beta chain derives from a study of blood T cell repertoires in COVID-19. Study information: Samples representing acute and convalescent COVID-19 were sourced from the United States, Italy and Spain. PBMCs, B-cell-depleted T cells, or T cells provided the cDNA or gDNA that made up the material.

In the authors' methods: Reference gene primer amplification yielded estimated nucleated cell counts. TCRdb's copy holds only in-frame clones and misses some; the assay was immunoSEQ multiplex PCR. That table furnishes V, J and clone size, whereas the DNA furnished D and trimming. The sample yields some 260,000 clones, approximately 79% seen once. This CDR3 has 16 amino acids. Trimming took 2 bases from V and 1 from J, leaving 15 bases between them. From germline, CDR1 is GTSNPN and CDR2 SVGIG (reference sequence). The chain uses TRBV30 and TRBJ1-5; perhaps TRBD1 as D (6 bases). Sequenced sample: peripheral blood. This TCR was recovered from a woman of 80 years or more with active or convalescent COVID-19. CDR3 residues: CAWSPKTGRSNQPQHF. CDR3 sequence (DNA): TGTGCCTGGAGTCCAAAAACAGGGCGAAGCAATCAGCCCCAGCATTTT.